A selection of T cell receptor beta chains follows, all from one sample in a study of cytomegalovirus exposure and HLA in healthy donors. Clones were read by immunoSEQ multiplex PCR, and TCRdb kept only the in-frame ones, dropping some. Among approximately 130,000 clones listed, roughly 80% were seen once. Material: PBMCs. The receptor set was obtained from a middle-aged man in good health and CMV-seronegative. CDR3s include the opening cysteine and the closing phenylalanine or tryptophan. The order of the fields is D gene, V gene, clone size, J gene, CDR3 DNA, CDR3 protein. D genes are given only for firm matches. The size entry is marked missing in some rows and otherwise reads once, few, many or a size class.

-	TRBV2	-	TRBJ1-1	TGTGCCCAGAAGATACTTAGCGGGGAAGGAGGCGGCACTGAAGCTTTCTTT	CAQKILSGEGGGTEAFF
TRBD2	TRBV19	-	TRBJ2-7	TGTGCCAGTAGTCCCTCGTCCTTGGGGAGGGCCTACGAGCAGTACTTC	CASSPSSLGRAYEQYF
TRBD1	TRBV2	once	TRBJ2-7	TGTGCCAGCAGTAACGGACAGGCAGTTGATCCCTACGAGCAGTACTTC	CASSNGQAVDPYEQYF
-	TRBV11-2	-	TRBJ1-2	TGTGCCAGCAGCTTAATGGTAGCGGGGGCCCCTTTAAAAGGCTACACCTTC	CASSLMVAGAPLKGYTF
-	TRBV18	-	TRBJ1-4	TGTGCCAGCTCACCGAGGGCAACTAATGAAAAACTGTTTTTT	CASSPRATNEKLFF
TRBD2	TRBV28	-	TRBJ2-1	TGTGCCAGCGGACTAGCGGGAAGCTCCTACAATGAGCAGTTCTTC	CASGLAGSSYNEQFF
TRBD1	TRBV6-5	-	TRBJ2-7	TGTGCCAGCAGGCGCCCCGGGACAGGGAGATACGAGCAGTACTTC	CASRRPGTGRYEQYF
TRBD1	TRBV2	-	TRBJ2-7	TGTGCCAGCAGTCCGGACAGGGGGCGCGCCTACGAGCAGTACTTC	CASSPDRGRAYEQYF
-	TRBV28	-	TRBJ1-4	TGTGCCAGCAGTTTATCATGGAGTGCAACTAATGAAAAACTGTTTTTT	CASSLSWSATNEKLFF
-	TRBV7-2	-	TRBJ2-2	TGTGCCAGCAGCGCCCGCTCGCGCACCGGGGAGCTGTTTTTT	CASSARSRTGELFF
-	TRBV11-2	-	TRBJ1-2	TGTGCCAGCAGCTTAACAGGGAACGATGGCTACACCTTC	CASSLTGNDGYTF
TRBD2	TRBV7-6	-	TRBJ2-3	TGTGCCAGCAGCTTAGCCCCAATACTAGCGGGCACAGATACGCAGTATTTT	CASSLAPILAGTDTQYF
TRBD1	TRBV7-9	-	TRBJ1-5	TGTGCCAGCAGCCGCTTACAGGGGTCAGGGGGTTCCCGAGGTCAGCCCCAGCATTTT	CASSRLQGSGGSRGQPQHF
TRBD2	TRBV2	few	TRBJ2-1	TGTGCCAGCAGTGACGGGAGGGTGGTTATCTATGAGCAGTTCTTC	CASSDGRVVIYEQFF
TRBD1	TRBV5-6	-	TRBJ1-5	TGTGCCAGCAGCTTACAGGGGGACCAGCCCCAGCATTTT	CASSLQGDQPQHF
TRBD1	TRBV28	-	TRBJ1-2	TGTGCCAGCAGCACCGGGACAGACTATGGCTACACCTTC	CASSTGTDYGYTF
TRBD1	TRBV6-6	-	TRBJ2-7	TGTGCCAGCAGAGAGACAGGGGTCTACGAGCAGTACTTC	CASRETGVYEQYF
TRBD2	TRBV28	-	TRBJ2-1	TGTGCCAGCAGTTTAGCTAGCGGGAGGGGGTATGAGCAGTTCTTC	CASSLASGRGYEQFF
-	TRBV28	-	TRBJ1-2	TGTGCCAGCAGGTCAGGGGTTGGCTACACCTTC	CASRSGVGYTF
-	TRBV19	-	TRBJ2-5	TGTGCCAGTAGTATTTCGGGCCAAGAGACCCAGTACTTC	CASSISGQETQYF
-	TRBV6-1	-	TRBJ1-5	TGTGCCAGCAGTGAGTTGTGGGGAGGGCAGCCCCAGCATTTT	CASSELWGGQPQHF
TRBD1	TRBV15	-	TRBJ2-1	TGTGCCACCAGCCTTTGGGGACAGGGTGTGGATGAGCAGTTCTTC	CATSLWGQGVDEQFF
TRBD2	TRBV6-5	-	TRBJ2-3	TGTGCCAGCAGCTCTACTAGCGGGATAATAGATACGCAGTATTTT	CASSSTSGIIDTQYF
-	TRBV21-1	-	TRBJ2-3	TGTGCCAGCAGCAAAGAGACAGGGAGCACAGATACGCAGTATTTT	CASSKETGSTDTQYF
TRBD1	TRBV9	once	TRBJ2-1	TGTGCCAGCAGCCCTTTCAGGGGGCGGGCCGCCAATGAGCAGTTCTTC	CASSPFRGRAANEQFF